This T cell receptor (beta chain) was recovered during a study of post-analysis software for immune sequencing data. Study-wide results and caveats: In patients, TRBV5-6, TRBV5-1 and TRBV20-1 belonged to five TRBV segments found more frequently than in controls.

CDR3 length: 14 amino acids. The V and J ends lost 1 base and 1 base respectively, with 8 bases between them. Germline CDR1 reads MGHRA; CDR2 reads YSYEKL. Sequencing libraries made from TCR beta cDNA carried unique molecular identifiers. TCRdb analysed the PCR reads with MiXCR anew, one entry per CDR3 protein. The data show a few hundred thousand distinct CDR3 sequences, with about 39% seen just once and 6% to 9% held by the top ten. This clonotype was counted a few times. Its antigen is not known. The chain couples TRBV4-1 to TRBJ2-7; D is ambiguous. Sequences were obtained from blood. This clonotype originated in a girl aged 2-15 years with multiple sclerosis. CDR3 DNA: TGCGCCAGCAGCCAAGGCCTGGCTTCCTACGAGCAGTACTTC. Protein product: CASSQGLASYEQYF.